Sequencing of this T cell receptor (beta chain) was carried out in a study of blood T cells in healthy people across ages. Germline CDR1 and CDR2: SNHLY and FYNNEI. CDR3 length: 12 amino acids. J lost 4 bases, V lost 10 bases, and 6 bases had no gene match. With a J-beta primer mix and a sample-barcoded 5' primer, a second PCR ran about 7 to 12 cycles. MiXCR, applied by TCRdb to the 5' RACE reads, yields one record per CDR3 protein. This repertoire shows over 600,000 distinct CDR3 sequences, 56% found once; its top ten account for roughly 25%. Samples each had at least 5 micrograms of total RNA extracted. Regarding the study as a whole: The study found more naive CD4+ cells and higher diversity in long-lived than aged donors. Using unsorted PBMCs precluded a conclusive naive versus antigen-experienced comparison.

As for this clonotype: Its matching antigen is unknown.

The chain combines TRBV2 with TRBJ1-2; 7 bases are shared with TRBD1. Sequencing was carried out using blood. The TCR sequence derives from a man aged 40-49 years in good health. The CDR3 loop is CATRDRTYGYTF. DNA for the CDR3: TGTGCCACCAGGGACAGAACCTATGGCTACACCTTC.